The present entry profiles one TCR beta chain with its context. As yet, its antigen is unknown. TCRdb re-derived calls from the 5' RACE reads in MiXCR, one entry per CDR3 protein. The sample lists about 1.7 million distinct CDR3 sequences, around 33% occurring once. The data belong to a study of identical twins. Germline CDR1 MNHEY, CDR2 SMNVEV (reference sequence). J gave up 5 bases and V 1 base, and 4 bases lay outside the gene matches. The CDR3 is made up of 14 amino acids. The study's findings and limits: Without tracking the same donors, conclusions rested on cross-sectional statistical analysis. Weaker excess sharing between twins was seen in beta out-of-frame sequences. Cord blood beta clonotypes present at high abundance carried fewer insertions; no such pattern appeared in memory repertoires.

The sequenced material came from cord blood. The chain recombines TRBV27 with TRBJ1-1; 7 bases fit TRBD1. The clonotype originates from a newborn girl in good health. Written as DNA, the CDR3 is TGTGCCAGCAGTTTATACGTCAGGGGGACTGAAGCTTTCTTT. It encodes CASSLYVRGTEAFF.